The next 30 T cell receptor beta chains were all read from a single sample in a study of graft-versus-host responses after intestinal transplantation. These receptors have no known antigen. Only in-frame clones appear in the TCRdb table, and some are missing; sequencing was by immunoSEQ multiplex PCR. This sample has 80,000 to 85,000 clones; roughly 89% occur once, and the top ten carry about 0.1%. The sample consisted of unstimulated CD4+ T cells sorted from spleen or lymph node cells, taken before intestinal transplant. These receptors were obtained from a human donor who received an intestinal transplant.

The rearrangement links TRBV6-1 to TRBJ2-3; 14 bases align to TRBD2. Trimming at V came to 9 bases and at J to 3 bases, leaving 2 bases not matched to a gene. From germline, CDR1 is MNHNS and CDR2 SASEGT. The CDR3 loop spans 14 amino acids. CDR3 sequence reads: CASGTSGGTDTQYF. DNA for the CDR3: TGTGCCAGTGGGACTAGCGGGGGTACAGATACGCAGTATTTT.

The rearrangement links TRBV6-5 to TRBJ1-2; maybe TRBD1 (6 bases). CDR1 and CDR2 from the germline V gene are MNHEY and SVGAGI. The CDR3 extends over 14 amino acids. Trimming removed 5 bases from V and 8 bases from J, with 18 bases in between. In nucleotides, the CDR3 is TGTGCCAGCAGTCCCAATCACAGGGTAGGCGGCTACACCTTC. Protein: CASSPNHRVGGYTF.

The V call is TRBV15, the J call TRBJ1-1; D uncertain. The CDR3 runs 15 residues. Trimming took 1 base from V and 4 from J, leaving 13 bases between them. CDR1 is LNHNV, CDR2 YYDKDF, per germline (reference sequence). The CDR3 nucleotides read TGTGCCACCAGCAGAGTAGGCGCCAGGTCCACTGAAGCTTTCTTT. Amino acids: CATSRVGARSTEAFF.

The rearrangement uses TRBV28 and TRBJ2-5; the D gene is possibly TRBD2 (6 bases). Trimming took 5 bases from V and 2 from J, leaving 9 bases between them. The V gene's germline CDR1 is MDHEN and CDR2 SYDVKM. This CDR3 is 13 amino acids long. CDR3 amino acids: CASSSGGQETQYF. DNA of the CDR3: TGTGCCAGCAGTAGTGGGGGGCAAGAGACCCAGTACTTC.

The chain uses TRBV6-1 and TRBJ2-3; 7 bases are a match to TRBD1. Trimming took 1 base from V and 6 from J; bases not matched to a gene: 7. The germline V gene has CDR1 MNHNS and CDR2 SASEGT. The CDR3 consists of 15 residues. CDR3 in DNA: TGTGCCAGCAGTGAAGAGACAGGGCGATGGGATACGCAGTATTTT. Amino acid sequence: CASSEETGRWDTQYF.

The sample holds one count of this clone. The chain uses TRBV27 and TRBJ2-5, with 10 bases aligning to TRBD2. Germline trimming cut 4 bases from V and 5 bases from J; bases unmatched to any gene: 10. The germline CDR1 and CDR2 sequences are MNHEY and SMNVEV (reference sequence). There are 16 residues in the CDR3. CDR3 residues: CASSSSGGALLETQYF. DNA of the CDR3: TGTGCCAGCAGTTCCAGCGGGGGGGCTCTTTTGGAGACCCAGTACTTC.

This rearrangement joins TRBV7-2 to TRBJ2-2, with D possibly being TRBD2 (6 bases). Germline V CDR1 and CDR2: SGHTA, FQGNSA. The V end was cut by 1 base, the J end by 1 base, with 10 bases between. The CDR3 sequence is 16 residues long. The CDR3 region is CASSLGVGGNTGELFF. CDR3 nucleotide sequence: TGTGCCAGCAGCTTAGGCGTGGGGGGGAACACCGGGGAGCTGTTTTTT.

The chain combines TRBV7-6 with TRBJ2-1; TRBD1 matches 9 bases. V was clipped by 4 bases and J by 4 bases; unmatched bases: 11. CDR1 SGHVS and CDR2 FNYEAQ come from the germline V gene. This CDR3 contains 17 residues. The DNA for the CDR3 is TGTGCCAGCAGCTCAAAACCGGGACAGGGACCTTACAATGAGCAGTTCTTC. Translated: CASSSKPGQGPYNEQFF. The whole variable domain, remainder taken from reference TRBV7-6 and TRBJ2-1, is GAGVSQSPRYKVTKRGQDVALRCDPISGHVSLYWYRQALGQGPEFLTYFNYEAQQDKSGLPNDRFSAERPEGSISTLTIQRTEQRDSAMYRCASSSKPGQGPYNEQFFGPGTRLTVL.

The rearrangement uses TRBV7-9 and TRBJ1-2; D uncertain. CDR1 is SEHNR and CDR2 is FQNEAQ in the germline V gene (reference sequence). CDR3 length equals 12 residues. V was shortened by 3 bases and J by 8 bases, with 10 bases between the two germline ends. The CDR3 sequence: CASSFEASGYTF. Written as DNA, the CDR3 is TGTGCCAGCAGCTTCGAGGCCTCGGGCTACACCTTC.

V usage is TRBV4-2 and J usage is TRBJ1-3; TRBD1 matches 7 bases. The V gene end was trimmed by 0 bases and the J gene end by 2 bases; junction bases not matched to a gene: 13. This CDR3 region has 19 residues. Germline CDR1 is LGHNA and CDR2 is YNFKEQ. CDR3 loop: CASSQDGRQGVGPGNTIYF. As DNA, the CDR3 is TGTGCCAGCAGCCAAGACGGGAGACAGGGAGTAGGCCCTGGAAACACCATATATTTT.

This clone was counted only a few times. The chain links TRBV6-1 to TRBJ1-1; maybe TRBD1 (5 bases). V lost 1 base, J lost 5 bases, and 8 bases lay in between. This CDR3 is 13 amino acids long. Germline assignment: CDR1 MNHNS and CDR2 SASEGT. The chain's CDR3 is CASSEGRGTEAFF. The CDR3 DNA sequence: TGTGCCAGCAGTGAAGGTCGGGGGACTGAAGCTTTCTTT.

V usage is TRBV5-4 and J usage is TRBJ2-3; 10 bases align to TRBD2. Trimming took 1 base from V and 1 from J; bases not matched to a gene: 12. Germline-derived CDR1 and CDR2 are SGHNT and YYREEE (reference sequence). The CDR3 runs 19 residues. The CDR3 nucleotides read TGTGCCAGCAGCTTGTGTCAGCGGGGGGGGGCGGTATGCACAGATACGCAGTATTTT. Encoded protein: CASSLCQRGGAVCTDTQYF.

The chain is built from TRBV11-3 and TRBJ1-1, with D possibly being TRBD1 (5 bases). V was cut by 6 bases and J by 4 bases, with 12 bases left in between. Germline loops: CDR1 SGHNT, CDR2 YENEEA. There are 13 residues in the CDR3. This CDR3 is CASRTAGGTEAFF. CDR3 DNA: TGTGCCAGCAGGACAGCGGGCGGCACTGAAGCTTTCTTT.

The chain employs TRBV30 and TRBJ1-1; tentatively, D is TRBD1 (6 bases). This CDR3 has 14 residues. The germline V gene has CDR1 GTSNPN and CDR2 SVGIG (reference sequence). The V gene lost 7 bases and the J gene lost 5 bases, with 20 bases spanning the gap. The CDR3 region is CAYRFGAGATEAFF. The CDR3 coding sequence is TGTGCCTATCGCTTCGGGGCAGGGGCTACTGAAGCTTTCTTT.

The rearrangement uses TRBV19 and TRBJ1-6, with 8 bases fitting TRBD1. Germline CDR1 is LNHDA and CDR2 is SQIVND (reference sequence). The J segment lost 4 bases and the V segment lost 9 bases, leaving 8 bases of the junction unmatched. The CDR3 spans 15 residues. CDR3 sequence reads: CASLQGDGYNSPLHF. For the CDR3, the DNA is TGTGCCAGCCTACAGGGGGACGGTTATAATTCACCCCTCCACTTT.

This rearrangement joins TRBV7-2 to TRBJ2-1; the D is unclear. Germline lookup yields CDR1 SGHTA and CDR2 FQGNSA. The CDR3 loop spans 13 amino acids. The V and J ends lost 7 bases and 1 base respectively, with 8 bases between them. CDR3 region: CASTLESYNEQFF. CDR3 sequence (DNA): TGTGCCAGCACCCTAGAGTCCTACAATGAGCAGTTCTTC.

The chain has TRBV2 and TRBJ2-5; possibly TRBD2 for D (5 bases). The CDR3 contains 14 residues. Deletions cut 0 bases from V and 7 bases from J, with 12 bases between. Per the germline V gene, CDR1 is SNHLY and CDR2 is FYNNEI. The DNA for the CDR3 is TGTGCCAGCAGTGAAGCGGTAGGGAGTTGGACCCAGTACTTC. Translating it yields CASSEAVGSWTQYF.

V gene TRBV11-3 combines with J gene TRBJ1-1, with TRBD1 as a possible D gene (6 bases). Germline CDR1 and CDR2: SGHNT and YENEEA. The CDR3 sequence is 15 residues long. The ends were cut back, 7 bases at V and 5 bases at J, with 20 bases in the middle. CDR3 amino acids: CASTPKTGIGTEAFF. The CDR3 DNA reads as TGTGCCAGCACCCCTAAGACAGGAATCGGTACTGAAGCTTTCTTT.

The chain is built from TRBV11-2 and TRBJ1-1; D call uncertain. There are 14 residues in the CDR3. The V end lost 2 bases, the J end lost 0 bases, and 7 bases lay between the germline ends. The germline gives CDR1 SGHAT, CDR2 FQNNGV. The CDR3 protein is CASSLYAVNTEAFF. The DNA for the CDR3 is TGTGCCAGCAGCTTATACGCGGTGAACACTGAAGCTTTCTTT.

The gene calls are TRBV6-1 and TRBJ1-2; possible D gene TRBD1, 5 bases. The CDR3 loop spans 14 amino acids. Germline CDR1 MNHNS, CDR2 SASEGT. Trimming left V 5 bases short and J 7 bases short, with 17 bases between. The CDR3 loop reads CASSREAGYFGYTF. The DNA for the CDR3 is TGTGCCAGCAGTAGGGAAGCAGGGTACTTTGGCTACACCTTC.

The chain joins TRBV9 to TRBJ1-1; a weak D match, TRBD1 (6 bases). The germline CDR1 and CDR2 sequences are SGDLS and YYNGEE. V was trimmed by 1 base and J by 10 bases, leaving 17 bases between them. The CDR3 consists of 14 residues. CDR3 nucleotide sequence: TGTGCCAGCAGCGTAACCGGGGGCCCGGGGGGAGCTTTCTTT. Its translation is CASSVTGGPGGAFF.

This chain links TRBV2 with TRBJ2-7, with a weak D call TRBD2 (5 bases). The CDR3 is made up of 14 amino acids. CDR1 and CDR2 from the germline V gene are SNHLY and FYNNEI. With 7 bases removed from V and 4 bases from J, the gap between germline ends came to 17 bases. CDR3 coding DNA: TGTGCCAGCACCAAGGAGTCTCGGGGTTACGAGCAGTACTTC. It translates to CASTKESRGYEQYF. Complete variable domain (other parts from reference TRBV2 and TRBJ2-7): EPEVTQTPSHQVTQMGQEVILRCVPISNHLYFYWYRQILGQKVEFLVSFYNNEISEKSEIFDDQFSVERPDGSNFTLKIRSTKLEDSAMYFCASTKESRGYEQYFGPGTRLTVT.

V is TRBV13 and J is TRBJ2-7; D may be TRBD2 (6 bases). Germline CDR1 is PRHDT and CDR2 is FYEKMQ (reference sequence). The CDR3 covers 13 residues. Trimming stripped 5 bases from V and 3 bases from J, with 11 bases between. CDR3 region: CASSPRGFYEQYF. DNA for the CDR3: TGTGCCAGCAGCCCGCGGGGTTTCTACGAGCAGTACTTC.

This clone has only one observation. The rearrangement links TRBV6-5 to TRBJ2-1, with TRBD2 as a possible D gene (5 bases). The CDR3 runs to 13 residues. CDR1 MNHEY and CDR2 SVGAGI come from the germline V gene. V shed 3 bases and J shed 8 bases, with 11 bases lying between them. Here the CDR3 DNA reads TGTGCCAGCAGTTATTCGGGGATCCATGAGCAGTTCTTC. This codes for CASSYSGIHEQFF.

The chain has TRBV7-2 and TRBJ1-2; 7 nucleotides match TRBD1. The V gene's germline CDR1 is SGHTA and CDR2 FQGNSA. This CDR3 is built from 14 residues. V was clipped by 1 base and J by 5 bases; unmatched bases: 4. CDR3 loop: CASSLDPGGYGYTF. The CDR3, as DNA: TGTGCCAGCAGCTTAGATCCAGGGGGGTATGGCTACACCTTC.

J is TRBJ1-5 and V is TRBV6-1, with TRBD1 matching over 10 bases. The germline V gene has CDR1 MNHNS and CDR2 SASEGT. This CDR3 comprises 16 residues. V shed 3 bases, J shed 1 base, and the junction held 3 bases outside the gene matches. CDR3 DNA sequence: TGTGCCAGCAGTGATGACAGGGGGCGAAGCAATCAGCCCCAGCATTTT. This sequence encodes CASSDDRGRSNQPQHF.

This chain joins TRBV5-1 and TRBJ1-4; 8 positions match TRBD1. The V gene's germline CDR1 is SGHRS and CDR2 YFSETQ. V lost 3 bases, J lost 5 bases, and 3 bases stayed unmatched. This CDR3 spans 14 amino acids. The CDR3, as DNA: TGCGCCAGCAGCTACAGGGGGGGGAATGAAAAACTGTTTTTT. It translates to CASSYRGGNEKLFF.

CDR3 coding DNA: TGTGCCAGGAAACAGACGAGCAATCAGCCCCAGCATTTT. Protein product: CARKQTSNQPQHF. The rearrangement joins TRBV21-1 to TRBJ1-5; TRBD1 is the table's D call, not checked against the DNA. TRBV21-1 is a documented pseudogene. The CDR3 has 13 residues.

Here the CDR3 reads CASSRRQGLANTGELFF. The CDR3 DNA reads as TGTGCCAGTAGTCGGAGACAGGGGTTAGCGAACACCGGGGAGCTGTTTTTT. J is TRBJ2-2 and V is TRBV19, with TRBD1 identical over 8 bases. The junction had 8 bases not matched to a gene; V was cut back by 5 bases and J by 0 bases. This CDR3 has 17 amino acids. In germline, CDR1 is LNHDA, CDR2 SQIVND (reference sequence). Full variable domain (remainder filled in from reference TRBV19 and TRBJ2-2): DGGITQSPKYLFRKEGQNVTLSCEQNLNHDAMYWYRQDPGQGLRLIYYSQIVNDFQKGDIAEGYSVSREKKESFPLTVTSAQKNPTAFYLCASSRRQGLANTGELFFGEGSRLTVL.

The chain uses TRBV19 and TRBJ1-6; no firm D call. Germline V CDR1 and CDR2: LNHDA, SQIVND (reference sequence). The CDR3 length is 16 residues. V gave up 1 base and J gave up 5 bases, with 12 bases separating them. This chain's CDR3 is CASSIVAGRDNSPLHF. CDR3 nucleotide sequence: TGTGCCAGTAGTATAGTGGCGGGGAGAGATAATTCACCCCTCCACTTT.